This T cell receptor beta chain was found in a study of neurological immune-mediated disorders. V gave up 8 bases and J gave up 4 bases; unmatched junction bases: 3. The CDR3 has 12 amino acids. It was by 5'RACE with 10-nucleotide random UMIs that the cDNA was made. TCRdb passed the 5' RACE reads through MiXCR, listing each CDR3 protein once. This table has tens of thousands of distinct CDR3 sequences, about 15% appearing once. This clonotype was observed at least ten times. Sample: PBMCs. This chain uses TRBV12-3 or TRBV12-4 with TRBJ2-7; 9 bases fit TRBD1. This sequence originates from a man between 65 and 85 years old in good health. The CDR3, as DNA: TGTGCCAGCCGGACAGGGGCATACGAGCAGTACTTC. Protein sequence: CASRTGAYEQYF.